The rows below give T cell receptor beta chains drawn from one sample of a study of blood T cell repertoires in COVID-19. Libraries were prepared by immunoSEQ multiplex PCR; TCRdb keeps only in-frame clonotypes and omits some of them. The sample records about 100,000 clones, approximately 81% being singletons. The source material was peripheral blood. The receptors originated from a human donor in a cohort sampled during active COVID-19. The CDR3 runs from the conserved cysteine through the conserved F or W. Fields, in order: V gene, clone size, J gene, D gene, CDR3 length, CDR3 protein, CDR3 DNA. D genes are given only for firm matches. For some rows the clone size is stated as once, few or many, or as a class when expanded; others skip it.

v_call: TRBV11-2; clone_size: -; j_call: TRBJ1-6; d_call: TRBD1; cdr3_length: 15; cdr3_aa: CASSLEPGTGFTLHF; cdr3_nt: TGTGCCAGCAGCTTAGAGCCCGGGACAGGGTTTACCCTCCACTTT
v_call: TRBV6-2/TRBV6-3; clone_size: once; j_call: TRBJ2-1; d_call: TRBD2; cdr3_length: 16; cdr3_aa: CASSSGGATTYNEQFF; cdr3_nt: TGTGCCAGCAGTTCCGGGGGGGCGACAACCTACAATGAGCAGTTCTTC
v_call: TRBV12-3/TRBV12-4; clone_size: -; j_call: TRBJ1-5; d_call: -; cdr3_length: 13; cdr3_aa: CASGFTGSQPQHF; cdr3_nt: TGTGCCAGCGGGTTTACAGGGTCTCAGCCCCAGCATTTT
v_call: TRBV7-9; clone_size: -; j_call: TRBJ1-2; d_call: TRBD1; cdr3_length: 16; cdr3_aa: CASSLEGGQGGRGYTF; cdr3_nt: TGTGCCAGCAGCTTAGAGGGGGGACAGGGGGGGCGTGGCTACACCTTC
v_call: TRBV5-4; clone_size: -; j_call: TRBJ2-1; d_call: TRBD2; cdr3_length: 16; cdr3_aa: CASREGAGGYYNEQFF; cdr3_nt: TGTGCCAGCCGAGAGGGAGCGGGGGGCTACTACAATGAGCAGTTCTTC
v_call: TRBV19; clone_size: -; j_call: TRBJ1-5; d_call: -; cdr3_length: 14; cdr3_aa: CASSIYFSNQPQHF; cdr3_nt: TGTGCCAGTAGTATTTACTTTAGCAATCAGCCCCAGCATTTT
v_call: TRBV11-3; clone_size: -; j_call: TRBJ2-5; d_call: -; cdr3_length: 16; cdr3_aa: CASSLDGPTSGETQYF; cdr3_nt: TGTGCCAGCAGCTTAGATGGACCCACTTCGGGGGAGACCCAGTACTTC
v_call: TRBV7-6; clone_size: once; j_call: TRBJ2-7; d_call: TRBD1; cdr3_length: 14; cdr3_aa: CASSPRTGDYEQYF; cdr3_nt: TGTGCCAGCAGCCCGAGGACAGGGGACTACGAGCAGTACTTC
v_call: TRBV3-1/TRBV3-2; clone_size: once; j_call: TRBJ2-7; d_call: -; cdr3_length: 13; cdr3_aa: CASSQVDYAEQYF; cdr3_nt: TGTGCCAGCAGCCAAGTTGACTACGCCGAGCAGTACTTC
v_call: TRBV6-2/TRBV6-3; clone_size: -; j_call: TRBJ1-1; d_call: -; cdr3_length: 14; cdr3_aa: CASSYSGGNTEAFF; cdr3_nt: TGTGCCAGCAGTTATTCGGGGGGGAACACTGAAGCTTTCTTT
v_call: TRBV29-1; clone_size: -; j_call: TRBJ1-2; d_call: TRBD1; cdr3_length: 12; cdr3_aa: CSARTGDYGYTF; cdr3_nt: TGCAGCGCGAGGACAGGGGACTATGGCTACACCTTC
v_call: TRBV25-1; clone_size: -; j_call: TRBJ1-1; d_call: TRBD1; cdr3_length: 16; cdr3_aa: CASRSAGTGLNTEAFF; cdr3_nt: TGTGCCAGCAGATCCGCCGGGACAGGCCTGAACACTGAAGCTTTCTTT
v_call: TRBV5-1; clone_size: -; j_call: TRBJ2-2; d_call: -; cdr3_length: 16; cdr3_aa: CASSLESGSNTGELFF; cdr3_nt: TGCGCCAGCAGCTTGGAAAGCGGTTCTAACACCGGGGAGCTGTTTTTT
v_call: TRBV7-2; clone_size: -; j_call: TRBJ1-6; d_call: TRBD1; cdr3_length: 15; cdr3_aa: CASSLVGTGGSPLHF; cdr3_nt: TGTGCCAGCAGCTTAGTAGGGACAGGGGGCTCACCCCTCCACTTT
v_call: TRBV6-5; clone_size: -; j_call: TRBJ2-7; d_call: TRBD1; cdr3_length: 15; cdr3_aa: CASSYRDRGAYEQYF; cdr3_nt: TGTGCCAGCAGTTACAGGGACAGGGGGGCCTACGAGCAGTACTTC
v_call: TRBV3-1/TRBV3-2; clone_size: -; j_call: TRBJ2-5; d_call: TRBD2; cdr3_length: 15; cdr3_aa: CASSVGLARKETQYF; cdr3_nt: TGTGCCAGCAGCGTTGGACTAGCGAGAAAAGAGACCCAGTACTTC
v_call: TRBV5-1; clone_size: -; j_call: TRBJ2-5; d_call: -; cdr3_length: 17; cdr3_aa: CASSPASGRRGGETQYF; cdr3_nt: TGCGCCAGCAGCCCAGCCAGTGGCAGACGTGGGGGGGAGACCCAGTACTTC
v_call: TRBV5-6; clone_size: -; j_call: TRBJ1-1; d_call: -; cdr3_length: 15; cdr3_aa: CASSGSGYVNTEAFF; cdr3_nt: TGTGCCAGCAGCGGGTCCGGGTATGTGAACACTGAAGCTTTCTTT
v_call: TRBV7-9; clone_size: few; j_call: TRBJ1-4; d_call: -; cdr3_length: 15; cdr3_aa: CASSPGGTASEKLFF; cdr3_nt: TGTGCCAGCAGCCCTGGAGGGACTGCCTCGGAAAAACTGTTTTTT
v_call: TRBV5-1; clone_size: -; j_call: TRBJ2-2; d_call: -; cdr3_length: 13; cdr3_aa: CASSIQGTGELFF; cdr3_nt: TGCGCCAGCAGCATACAGGGCACCGGGGAGCTGTTTTTT
v_call: TRBV11-2; clone_size: -; j_call: TRBJ2-1; d_call: TRBD2; cdr3_length: 15; cdr3_aa: CASSLTRGGYNEQFF; cdr3_nt: TGTGCCAGCAGCTTGACGCGGGGGGGATACAATGAGCAGTTCTTC
v_call: TRBV29-1; clone_size: -; j_call: TRBJ2-5; d_call: TRBD1; cdr3_length: 12; cdr3_aa: CSVRQGFETQYF; cdr3_nt: TGCAGCGTGAGACAGGGCTTTGAGACCCAGTACTTC
v_call: TRBV19; clone_size: -; j_call: TRBJ2-2; d_call: -; cdr3_length: 14; cdr3_aa: CASSIERNTGELFF; cdr3_nt: TGTGCCAGTAGTATAGAGAGGAACACCGGGGAGCTGTTTTTT
v_call: TRBV9; clone_size: once; j_call: TRBJ2-6; d_call: TRBD1; cdr3_length: 18; cdr3_aa: CASSANRGPGSGANVLTF; cdr3_nt: TGTGCCAGCAGCGCCAACAGGGGCCCGGGGTCTGGGGCCAACGTCCTGACTTTC
v_call: TRBV5-6; clone_size: -; j_call: TRBJ2-7; d_call: -; cdr3_length: 13; cdr3_aa: CASSLGGTYEQYF; cdr3_nt: TGTGCCAGCAGCTTAGGGGGAACCTACGAGCAGTACTTC
v_call: TRBV4-3; clone_size: -; j_call: TRBJ1-5; d_call: TRBD1; cdr3_length: 16; cdr3_aa: CASSQDATGTYQPQHF; cdr3_nt: TGCGCCAGCAGCCAAGATGCGACAGGGACGTATCAGCCCCAGCATTTT
v_call: TRBV12-3/TRBV12-4; clone_size: -; j_call: TRBJ1-1; d_call: -; cdr3_length: 13; cdr3_aa: CASRLSGVAEAFF; cdr3_nt: TGTGCCAGCAGGCTTTCAGGGGTAGCTGAAGCTTTCTTT
v_call: TRBV7-8; clone_size: -; j_call: TRBJ2-1; d_call: -; cdr3_length: 15; cdr3_aa: CASSSGFFSYNEQFF; cdr3_nt: TGTGCCAGCTCGTCGGGATTTTTCTCCTACAATGAGCAGTTCTTC